This T cell receptor (beta chain) was sequenced for a study of blood T cell repertoires in COVID-19. As for the study in general: COVID-19 samples, acute and convalescent, were from the United States, Italy and Spain. PBMCs, B-cell-depleted T cells, or T cells were the source of the cDNA or gDNA that made up the material.

This CDR3 spans 14 amino acids. Trimming cost V 3 bases and J 7 bases, with 13 bases left between them. Germline-derived CDR1 and CDR2 are SGDLS and YYNGEE. Clones were read by immunoSEQ multiplex PCR, and TCRdb kept only the in-frame ones, dropping some. The sample lists 250,000 or so clones; roughly 86% were seen once. The receptor comes from a middle-aged man with active or convalescent COVID-19. Specimen: peripheral blood. This chain uses TRBV9 with TRBJ1-4; weak D call: TRBD1 (5 bases). Here the CDR3 reads CASSERDQGEKLFF. The CDR3 region has the DNA TGTGCCAGCAGCGAGCGCGACCAGGGTGAAAAACTGTTTTTT.